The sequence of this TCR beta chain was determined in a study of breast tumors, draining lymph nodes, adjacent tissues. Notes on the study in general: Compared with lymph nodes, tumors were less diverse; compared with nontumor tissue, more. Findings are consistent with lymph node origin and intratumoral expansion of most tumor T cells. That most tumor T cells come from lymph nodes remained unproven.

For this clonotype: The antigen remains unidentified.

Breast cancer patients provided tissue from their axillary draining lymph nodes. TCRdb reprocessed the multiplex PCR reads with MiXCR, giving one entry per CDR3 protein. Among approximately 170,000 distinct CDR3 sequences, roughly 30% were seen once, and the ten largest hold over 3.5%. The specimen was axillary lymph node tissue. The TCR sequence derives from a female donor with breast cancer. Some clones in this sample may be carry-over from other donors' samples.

The CDR3 reads CASSQVGPGTEETQYF. CDR3 nucleotide sequence: TGTGCCAGCAGCCAAGTGGGCCCCGGGACAGAAGAGACCCAGTACTTC. The chain uses TRBV3-1 and TRBJ2-5; 7 positions agree with TRBD1. V was pared by 1 base and J by 3 bases, with 8 bases of the junction left unmatched. CDR1 is LGHDT, CDR2 YNNKEL, per germline (reference sequence). CDR3 length: 16 amino acids.